Listed below are T cell receptor beta chains from one sample, sequenced in a study of T cells in Graves' hyperthyroidism and ophthalmopathy. Each CDR3 protein gets one entry after TCRdb re-called the multiplex PCR reads with MiXCR. The table lists under 750,000 distinct CDR3 sequences, around 20% of them singletons. The sequencing sample was made of blood. The receptors shown here come from a woman between 50 and 59 years old with Graves' hyperthyroidism that later progressed to Graves' ophthalmopathy. Each CDR3 is given with its conserved first and last residue. Fields, in order: J gene, V gene, clone size, D gene, CDR3 protein, CDR3 DNA. A D gene is named only where the DNA matches it firmly. Clone size, where shown, is once, few, many, or a class for clones that have expanded.

J gene: TRBJ2-7
V gene: TRBV19
clone size: -
D gene: -
CDR3 protein: CASSITLGESYEQYF
CDR3 DNA: TGTGCCAGTAGTATAACCTTAGGGGAGTCCTACGAGCAGTACTTC

J gene: TRBJ1-2
V gene: TRBV20-1
clone size: -
D gene: -
CDR3 protein: CSARTDFGHYGYTF
CDR3 DNA: TGCAGTGCTAGGACGGATTTCGGTCACTATGGCTACACCTTC

J gene: TRBJ1-2
V gene: TRBV24-1
clone size: -
D gene: -
CDR3 protein: CATRGPGGQDGYTF
CDR3 DNA: TGTGCCACCAGAGGACCGGGGGGGCAGGATGGCTACACCTTC

J gene: TRBJ1-2
V gene: TRBV6-1
clone size: many
D gene: -
CDR3 protein: CASEGTPEGGYTF
CDR3 DNA: TGTGCCAGCGAAGGGACCCCAGAAGGCGGCTACACCTTC

J gene: TRBJ1-1
V gene: TRBV10-3
clone size: many
D gene: TRBD1
CDR3 protein: CAISVLGDRGPEAFF
CDR3 DNA: TGTGCCATCAGTGTTTTGGGGGACAGGGGCCCTGAAGCTTTCTTT

J gene: TRBJ1-2
V gene: TRBV6-9
clone size: -
D gene: TRBD1
CDR3 protein: CASSYPGWRTGPLGYTF
CDR3 DNA: TGTGCCAGCAGTTACCCAGGGTGGAGGACAGGGCCCTTAGGCTACACCTTC

J gene: TRBJ2-7
V gene: TRBV3-1
clone size: many
D gene: TRBD1
CDR3 protein: CASSFNAGTEVLGSYEQYF
CDR3 DNA: TGTGCCAGCAGCTTCAACGCCGGGACAGAGGTGCTTGGCTCCTACGAGCAGTACTTC

J gene: TRBJ1-1
V gene: TRBV6-2/TRBV6-3
clone size: once
D gene: TRBD1
CDR3 protein: CASNVRDRGTEAFF
CDR3 DNA: TGTGCCAGCAACGTACGGGACAGGGGAACTGAAGCTTTCTTT

J gene: TRBJ2-1
V gene: TRBV19
clone size: -
D gene: TRBD1
CDR3 protein: CASSSHTGGNDEQFF
CDR3 DNA: TGTGCCAGTAGTTCGCACACAGGGGGGAACGATGAGCAGTTCTTC

J gene: TRBJ1-3
V gene: TRBV30
clone size: -
D gene: -
CDR3 protein: CAWRQDSSSGNTIYF
CDR3 DNA: TGTGCCTGGAGGCAGGACAGCTCGTCGGGAAACACCATATATTTT

J gene: TRBJ1-5
V gene: TRBV3-1
clone size: many
D gene: -
CDR3 protein: CASSQGATRGRQPQHF
CDR3 DNA: TGTGCCAGCAGCCAAGGGGCCACCAGGGGTAGGCAGCCCCAGCATTTT

J gene: TRBJ1-5
V gene: TRBV6-5
clone size: -
D gene: -
CDR3 protein: CASSYDLPRQLQYSNQPQHF
CDR3 DNA: TGTGCCAGCAGTTACGATCTACCCAGACAGCTACAATATAGCAATCAGCCCCAGCATTTT

J gene: TRBJ1-1
V gene: TRBV18
clone size: many
D gene: TRBD1
CDR3 protein: CASSRGTGESNEAFF
CDR3 DNA: TGTGCCAGCTCAAGAGGGACAGGGGAGTCCAACGAAGCTTTCTTT

J gene: TRBJ2-1
V gene: TRBV6-2/TRBV6-3
clone size: -
D gene: TRBD2
CDR3 protein: CASSNPPSLAGGASSYNEQFF
CDR3 DNA: TGTGCCAGCAGCAACCCTCCCTCACTAGCGGGGGGAGCTAGCTCCTACAATGAGCAGTTCTTC

J gene: TRBJ1-2
V gene: TRBV3-1
clone size: many
D gene: TRBD1
CDR3 protein: CASSQAQGNYGYTF
CDR3 DNA: TGTGCCAGCAGCCAAGCACAGGGGAACTATGGCTACACCTTC

J gene: TRBJ2-1
V gene: TRBV7-9
clone size: few
D gene: -
CDR3 protein: CASSLAGDRGIYNEQFF
CDR3 DNA: TGTGCCAGCAGCTTAGCAGGGGACCGGGGCATCTACAATGAGCAGTTCTTC

J gene: TRBJ1-2
V gene: TRBV20-1
clone size: -
D gene: -
CDR3 protein: CSAIIPLRMGYTF
CDR3 DNA: TGCAGTGCTATAATCCCCCTCAGAATGGGCTACACCTTC

J gene: TRBJ2-2
V gene: TRBV9
clone size: -
D gene: -
CDR3 protein: CASSVVVGTGELFF
CDR3 DNA: TGTGCCAGCAGCGTAGTGGTGGGCACCGGGGAGCTGTTTTTT

J gene: TRBJ1-1
V gene: TRBV20-1
clone size: -
D gene: TRBD1
CDR3 protein: CSASFRQGGTEAFF
CDR3 DNA: TGCAGTGCTAGTTTCCGACAGGGGGGCACTGAAGCTTTCTTT

J gene: TRBJ2-1
V gene: TRBV3-1
clone size: many
D gene: -
CDR3 protein: CASSSVANLSYNEQFF
CDR3 DNA: TGTGCCAGCAGCTCCGTAGCCAACCTCTCCTACAATGAGCAGTTCTTC

J gene: TRBJ2-7
V gene: TRBV6-1
clone size: few
D gene: -
CDR3 protein: CASAKPLGGDDEQYF
CDR3 DNA: TGTGCCAGCGCGAAGCCCCTGGGTGGGGACGACGAGCAGTACTTC

J gene: TRBJ2-3
V gene: TRBV20-1
clone size: few
D gene: TRBD2
CDR3 protein: CSLTTGGPVTDTQYF
CDR3 DNA: TGCAGTCTTACCACGGGGGGGCCCGTCACAGATACGCAGTATTTT

J gene: TRBJ2-3
V gene: TRBV20-1
clone size: few
D gene: TRBD2
CDR3 protein: CSVASGAADTQYF
CDR3 DNA: TGCAGTGTCGCTAGCGGAGCCGCAGATACGCAGTATTTT

J gene: TRBJ2-3
V gene: TRBV6-1
clone size: -
D gene: -
CDR3 protein: CASTGATDTQYF
CDR3 DNA: TGTGCCAGCACAGGGGCCACAGATACGCAGTATTTT

J gene: TRBJ1-1
V gene: TRBV12-3/TRBV12-4
clone size: few
D gene: -
CDR3 protein: CASSLPGVAFF
CDR3 DNA: TGTGCCAGCAGTTTGCCAGGGGTAGCTTTCTTT

J gene: TRBJ2-7
V gene: TRBV4-2
clone size: few
D gene: -
CDR3 protein: CASSGRLASHEQYF
CDR3 DNA: TGTGCCAGCAGCGGGCGGCTAGCGAGCCACGAGCAGTACTTC

J gene: TRBJ1-2
V gene: TRBV12-3/TRBV12-4
clone size: -
D gene: -
CDR3 protein: CASSLSPSGGYTF
CDR3 DNA: TGTGCCAGCAGTTTATCCCCGTCGGGCGGCTACACCTTC

J gene: TRBJ1-1
V gene: TRBV27
clone size: few
D gene: TRBD1
CDR3 protein: CASSPPGQGVGDTEAFF
CDR3 DNA: TGTGCCAGCAGTCCTCCGGGACAGGGGGTCGGGGACACTGAAGCTTTCTTT

J gene: TRBJ1-6
V gene: TRBV15
clone size: -
D gene: TRBD1
CDR3 protein: CATSRELAGTGNSPLHF
CDR3 DNA: TGTGCCACCAGCAGAGAATTAGCCGGGACAGGGAATTCACCCCTCCACTTT

J gene: TRBJ2-1
V gene: TRBV6-1
clone size: few
D gene: -
CDR3 protein: CASSDGGTLRNNEQFF
CDR3 DNA: TGTGCCAGCAGCGACGGAGGGACACTTCGAAACAATGAGCAGTTCTTC

J gene: TRBJ1-1
V gene: TRBV5-4
clone size: -
D gene: -
CDR3 protein: CASSLAGLLNTEAFF
CDR3 DNA: TGTGCCAGCAGCTTGGCGGGGCTCCTGAACACTGAAGCTTTCTTT

J gene: TRBJ2-5
V gene: TRBV5-1
clone size: -
D gene: -
CDR3 protein: CASSLSRGAVETQYF
CDR3 DNA: TGCGCCAGCAGCTTGAGCCGGGGGGCAGTGGAGACCCAGTACTTC

J gene: TRBJ1-6
V gene: TRBV6-1
clone size: few
D gene: TRBD1
CDR3 protein: CASTRSPGQYNSPLHF
CDR3 DNA: TGTGCCAGCACCCGATCTCCGGGACAGTATAATTCACCCCTCCACTTT

J gene: TRBJ1-1
V gene: TRBV11-2
clone size: many
D gene: -
CDR3 protein: CASSQRAGKNTEAFF
CDR3 DNA: TGTGCCAGCAGTCAACGGGCAGGGAAAAACACTGAAGCTTTCTTT

J gene: TRBJ2-1
V gene: TRBV4-1
clone size: -
D gene: TRBD2
CDR3 protein: CASSQALASGGLSEQFF
CDR3 DNA: TGCGCCAGCAGCCAAGCCCTAGCTAGCGGGGGGTTGAGTGAGCAGTTCTTC

J gene: TRBJ1-5
V gene: TRBV10-3
clone size: few
D gene: -
CDR3 protein: CAISGGAGQPQHF
CDR3 DNA: TGTGCCATCTCAGGTGGGGCGGGGCAGCCCCAGCATTTT